This T cell receptor (beta chain) is from a study of blood T cells in healthy people across ages. This clonotype appeared a few times. A second PCR of about 6 to 11 cycles used a sample-barcoded 5' primer and a J-beta primer mix. Sequencing of every sample gave 2.5 million or more CDR3-containing paired-end reads. TCRdb reprocessed the 5' RACE reads via MiXCR and lists one record per CDR3 protein. The data hold 1.5 million to 2 million distinct CDR3 sequences, with about two fifths observed a single time. With 3 bases clipped from V and 4 bases from J, the junction kept 18 bases outside the gene matches. Germline V gives CDR1 SGHDT, CDR2 YYEEEE. The CDR3 loop spans 18 amino acids.

The source material was blood. The sequence came from a human donor in good health. This rearrangement joins TRBV5-6 to TRBJ1-2; 7 positions match TRBD1. DNA of the CDR3: TGTGCCAGCAGCTCCGGTTTGGGTAACAGGGGCCGCGGCTATGGCTACACCTTC. Protein: CASSSGLGNRGRGYGYTF.